This entry lists 27 T cell receptor beta chains sequenced from one sample in a study of regulatory T cells in long-lasting Graves disease. Time point specified: newly diagnosed GD, antithyroid drugs for less than 3 months. Preparation of the TCR library used RNA extracted from PBMCs. In building TCR beta libraries, iRepertoire HTBI primers were used together with Arm-PCR of CDR3 regions. TCRdb ran MiXCR on the multiplex PCR reads and lists one entry per CDR3 protein. The repertoire has about 440,000 distinct CDR3 sequences, less than 20% of them found once; the top ten carry about 11%. These data also featured in a second study, about T cells in Graves' hyperthyroidism and ophthalmopathy.

The source material was peripheral blood mononuclear cells (PBMCs), sampled at new diagnosis, from a patient treated with antithyroid drugs. The receptors were sampled from a woman between 25 and 40 years old with Graves disease.

This clonotype was picked up many times. The chain carries TRBV3-1 and TRBJ1-5; 7 bases map to TRBD1. This CDR3 has 15 amino acids. Germline values: CDR1 LGHDT, CDR2 YNNKEL (reference sequence). Trimming cost V 3 bases and J 3 bases; bases outside gene matches: 5. This CDR3 reads CASSQMTGTNQPQHF. CDR3 in DNA: TGTGCCAGCAGCCAGATGACAGGGACCAATCAGCCCCAGCATTTT.

This clonotype came up many times. V is TRBV28 and J is TRBJ1-2, with TRBD1 matching 11 bases. Germline V lookup: CDR1 MDHEN, CDR2 SYDVKM. This CDR3 has 15 residues. The trim removed 4 bases at V and 6 bases at J, leaving 7 bases unmatched. This CDR3 is CASSSLGTGGNGYTF. The DNA of the CDR3 is TGTGCCAGCAGTTCTCTAGGGACAGGGGGGAATGGCTACACCTTC.

This clonotype was observed a few times. This chain connects TRBV27 to TRBJ2-7; the match to TRBD2 covers 8 bases. CDR1 and CDR2 from the germline V gene are MNHEY and SMNVEV (reference sequence). J lost 4 bases, V lost 7 bases, and 12 bases had no gene match. The CDR3 sequence is 15 residues long. CDR3: CASKPGGGRVYEQYF. The CDR3 nucleotides read TGTGCCAGCAAGCCCGGGGGGGGGAGGGTTTACGAGCAGTACTTC.

This clonotype was recorded at least ten times. This chain connects TRBV27 to TRBJ1-5, with TRBD1 matching over 7 bases. From germline, CDR1 is MNHEY and CDR2 SMNVEV (reference sequence). V shed 5 bases and J 2 bases; nucleotides not matched to a gene: 6. CDR3 length equals 15 residues. The CDR3 reads CASSIGTVGNQPQHF. The CDR3 DNA reads TGTGCCAGCAGTATTGGGACAGTAGGCAATCAGCCCCAGCATTTT.

The chain has TRBV9 and TRBJ2-2; D might be TRBD1 (5 bases). This CDR3 has 13 amino acids. Germline loops: CDR1 SGDLS, CDR2 YYNGEE. Between the trimmed V and J ends, which lost 1 base and 11 bases, there was a span of 12 bases. CDR3 coding DNA: TGTGCCAGCAGCGTAAGGGGTGCAGGCGAGCTGTTTTTT. Translating gives CASSVRGAGELFF.

This clonotype has a count of ten or more. The chain uses TRBV7-2 and TRBJ2-1; the match to TRBD2 covers 12 bases. With V trimmed by 6 bases and J by 0 bases, 15 bases remained unmatched. The CDR3 runs 20 residues. CDR1 and CDR2 (germline): SGHTA, FQGNSA. CDR3 loop: CASSYRLAGVISVSYNEQFF. The CDR3 DNA sequence: TGTGCCAGCAGTTACAGACTAGCGGGAGTCATTTCGGTCTCCTACAATGAGCAGTTCTTC.

As concerns this clonotype: One base away lies a much larger clone, so this may be a sequencing read error. In nucleotides, the CDR3 is TGCAGTGCTAGTGACAGGGTCGGGAAGCAGTACTTC. This encodes CSASDRVGKQYF. The chain employs TRBV20-1 and TRBJ2-7; 7 bases align to TRBD1. From germline, CDR1 is DFQATT and CDR2 SNEGSKA (reference sequence). This CDR3 is 12 amino acids long. Trimming took 3 bases from V and 8 from J; bases not matched to a gene: 7.

The CDR3 loop is CATSDEGPDTQYF. The CDR3 bases are TGTGCCACCAGTGATGAGGGGCCAGATACGCAGTATTTT. The chain is built from TRBV24-1 and TRBJ2-3, with D perhaps TRBD1 or TRBD2 (5 bases each). CDR3 size: 13 residues. The germline CDR1 and CDR2 sequences are KGHDR and SFDVKD. Trimming removed 3 bases from V and 4 bases from J, with 7 bases in between.

In its sample, this clonotype was seen a few times. CDR3 amino acids: CASSTPHQGQGSAGELFF. The CDR3 DNA reads as TGTGCCAGCAGCACCCCCCACCAGGGACAGGGCTCGGCCGGGGAGCTGTTTTTT. The chain is built from TRBV7-9 and TRBJ2-2, with 9 bases lining up with TRBD1. The ends lost 5 bases at V and 6 bases at J; junction bases unmatched: 16. Looked up from germline, CDR1 is SEHNR and CDR2 is FQNEAQ (reference sequence). The CDR3 runs to 18 residues. The full variable domain, its missing parts supplied by reference TRBV7-9 and TRBJ2-2, is DTGVSQNPRHKITKRGQNVTFRCDPISEHNRLYWYRQTLGQGPEFLTYFQNEAQLEKSRLLSDRFSAERPKGSFSTLEIQRTEQGDSAMYLCASSTPHQGQGSAGELFFGEGSRLTVL.

The chain joins TRBV6-2 or TRBV6-3 to TRBJ2-1; 7 nucleotides agree with TRBD1. The ends lost 7 bases at V and 6 bases at J; junction bases unmatched: 12. The CDR3 length is 15 residues. CDR1 MNHEY and CDR2 SVGEGT come from the germline V gene. The CDR3 loop is CASTLSRQGSNEQFF. CDR3 sequence (DNA): TGTGCCAGCACTCTTTCGCGACAGGGAAGCAATGAGCAGTTCTTC.

On this clonotype: At one end, the junction sequence differs from germline, possibly due to a read error. V is TRBV28 and J is TRBJ2-1; 12 bases map to TRBD2. CDR1 MDHEN and CDR2 SYDVKM come from the germline V gene. This CDR3 spans 16 amino acids. The CDR3 nucleotides read TGCGCCAGCAGCCACCTCGGACTAGCGGGACCGAATGAGCAGTTCTTC. It is translated as CASSHLGLAGPNEQFF. Full variable domain (missing parts from reference TRBV28 and TRBJ2-1): DVKVTQSSRYLVKRTGEKVFLECVQDMDHENMFWYRQDPGLGLRLIYFSYDVKMKEKGDIPEGYSVSREKKERFSLILESASTNQTSMYLCASSHLGLAGPNEQFFGPGTRLTVL.

This clonotype occurred many times. The rearrangement uses TRBV10-3 and TRBJ1-2; D is undetermined. V was clipped by 0 bases and J by 0 bases, with 8 bases between them. The germline V gene encodes CDR1 ENHRY and CDR2 SYGVKD. The CDR3 is 15 amino acids. CDR3 sequence (DNA): TGTGCCATCAGTGAGTCCGGCGTATCTAACTATGGCTACACCTTC. Encoded protein: CAISESGVSNYGYTF.

As regards this clonotype: With a much larger clone just one base away, this may be a read error. This chain uses TRBV7-2 with TRBJ2-3, with D possibly being TRBD2 (5 bases). Trimming pared 1 base from V and 6 bases from J, leaving 17 bases between. Germline CDR1 is SGHTA and CDR2 is FQGNSA. This CDR3 is built from 16 residues. In nucleotides, the CDR3 is TGTGCCAGCAGCTTAGGAGCGCGGGCACTCCTTGATACGCAGTATTTT. This sequence encodes CASSLGARALLDTQYF.

This clonotype was recorded at least ten times. The chain couples TRBV11-2 to TRBJ2-3; no firm D call. The CDR3 length is 14 residues. Trimming removed 1 base from V and 2 bases from J, with 7 bases in between. The germline CDR1 and CDR2 sequences are SGHAT and FQNNGV. The CDR3 DNA sequence: TGTGCCAGCAGCTTAGGCGGCCCCACAGATACGCAGTATTTT. Protein sequence: CASSLGGPTDTQYF.

The gene calls are TRBV6-2 or TRBV6-3 and TRBJ1-1; D possibly corresponds to TRBD1 (6 bases). The germline gives CDR1 MNHEY, CDR2 SVGEGT. This CDR3 is built from 14 residues. Deletions cut 5 bases from V and 0 bases from J, with 10 bases between. CDR3 loop: CASSGQNVNTEAFF. The CDR3 coding sequence is TGTGCCAGCAGTGGACAGAATGTGAACACTGAAGCTTTCTTT.

Ten or more counts support this clonotype. This chain connects TRBV6-2 or TRBV6-3 to TRBJ2-3; 13 bases align to TRBD2. The germline V gene encodes CDR1 MNHEY and CDR2 SVGEGT. Trimming removed 5 bases from V and 6 bases from J; junction bases left unmatched: 5. The CDR3 length is 15 residues. This chain's CDR3 is CASSTLAGGRDTQYF. For the CDR3, the DNA is TGTGCCAGCAGTACACTAGCGGGGGGGAGGGATACGCAGTATTTT.

The sample holds a few counts of this clonotype. The CDR3 reads CSARDTAPENTGELFF. The CDR3 region has the DNA TGCAGTGCTAGAGATACGGCGCCTGAGAACACCGGGGAGCTGTTTTTT. This chain links TRBV20-1 with TRBJ2-2, with no clear D. V was pared by 0 bases and J by 1 base, with 12 bases between. CDR1 and CDR2 (germline): DFQATT, SNEGSKA (reference sequence). The CDR3 extends over 16 amino acids.

Ten or more counts support this clonotype. V usage is TRBV3-1 and J usage is TRBJ1-1; D not resolved. The CDR3 runs 14 residues. Germline V CDR1 and CDR2: LGHDT, YNNKEL (reference sequence). V was cut by 2 bases and J by 2 bases, with 9 bases left in between. The CDR3 bases are TGTGCCAGCAGCCAAAGGTTTGGAAACACTGAAGCTTTCTTT. It is translated as CASSQRFGNTEAFF. The whole variable domain, filled in from reference TRBV3-1 and TRBJ1-1, reads DTAVSQTPKYLVTQMGNDKSIKCEQNLGHDTMYWYKQDSKKFLKIMFSYNNKELIINETVPNRFSPKSPDKAHLNLHINSLELGDSAVYFCASSQRFGNTEAFFGQGTRLTVV.

The V and J genes are TRBV7-9 and TRBJ1-5, with D perhaps TRBD1 (6 bases). From germline, CDR1 is SEHNR and CDR2 FQNEAQ (reference sequence). This CDR3 has 15 amino acids. Trimming took 5 bases from V and 3 from J, leaving 14 bases between them. CDR3 in amino acids: CASSPNTGHNQPQHF. For the CDR3, the DNA is TGTGCCAGCAGCCCCAATACAGGGCACAATCAGCCCCAGCATTTT.

This clonotype has a count of ten or more. The V gene is TRBV6-2 or TRBV6-3, the J gene TRBJ2-1, with 12 nucleotides matching TRBD2. The CDR3 contains 16 residues. After removal of 0 bases from V and 8 bases from J, the junction contained 5 bases not matched to a gene. Germline lookup yields CDR1 MNHEY and CDR2 SVGEGT. The CDR3 bases are TGTGCCAGCAGTTACTCTCGGACTAGCGGGGTTTATGAGCAGTTCTTC. Encoded protein: CASSYSRTSGVYEQFF.

This clonotype appeared many times. The chain recombines TRBV20-1 with TRBJ1-6; perhaps TRBD1 as D (6 bases). V lost 0 bases and J 4 bases, leaving 13 bases between the germline ends. This CDR3 is built from 16 residues. The germline V gene has CDR1 DFQATT and CDR2 SNEGSKA (reference sequence). In DNA, the CDR3 is TGCAGTGCTAGAGATCCGAGGGGGGCGTATAATTCACCCCTCCACTTT. This sequence encodes CSARDPRGAYNSPLHF.

This clonotype has at least ten counts. This rearrangement joins TRBV20-1 to TRBJ1-4; D is uncertain. The V end was cut by 2 bases, the J end by 7 bases, with 11 bases between. Germline CDR1 DFQATT, CDR2 SNEGSKA (reference sequence). The CDR3 consists of 13 residues. The CDR3 protein is CSARRPNLEKLFF. CDR3 bases: TGCAGTGCTAGACGGCCGAACCTTGAAAAACTGTTTTTT.

There are many counts of this clonotype. The rearrangement joins TRBV28 to TRBJ2-7, with 11 bases matching TRBD2. The CDR3 is 15 residues long. Germline CDR1 is MDHEN and CDR2 is SYDVKM. V lost 6 bases to trimming and J lost 3 bases; unmatched junction nucleotides: 7. The CDR3, as DNA: TGTGCCAGCAGAGGAACCGGGACTAGCGGCTACGAGCAGTACTTC. Translating it yields CASRGTGTSGYEQYF. The full variable domain, in which reference TRBV28 and TRBJ2-7 provide the parts outside the CDR3, is DVKVTQSSRYLVKRTGEKVFLECVQDMDHENMFWYRQDPGLGLRLIYFSYDVKMKEKGDIPEGYSVSREKKERFSLILESASTNQTSMYLCASRGTGTSGYEQYFGPGTRLTVT.

This clonotype turned up a few times. V is TRBV28 and J is TRBJ1-1; D is ambiguous. Trimming removed 4 bases from V and 8 bases from J, with 8 bases in between. Germline assignment: CDR1 MDHEN and CDR2 SYDVKM. This CDR3 has 11 residues. CDR3 amino acids: CASSSIGEAFF. The DNA of the CDR3 is TGTGCCAGCAGTTCCATTGGAGAAGCTTTCTTT. The full variable domain, in which reference TRBV28 and TRBJ1-1 provide the parts outside the CDR3, is DVKVTQSSRYLVKRTGEKVFLECVQDMDHENMFWYRQDPGLGLRLIYFSYDVKMKEKGDIPEGYSVSREKKERFSLILESASTNQTSMYLCASSSIGEAFFGQGTRLTVV.

The chain carries TRBV20-1 and TRBJ1-3; 7 bases agree with TRBD1. CDR3 length: 14 amino acids. The V gene's germline CDR1 is DFQATT and CDR2 SNEGSKA (reference sequence). V dropped 0 bases and J dropped 3; count of bases not matched to a gene: 2. In DNA form, the CDR3 reads TGCAGTGCTAGAGACGACAGGGTTGGAAACACCATATATTTT. Encoded protein: CSARDDRVGNTIYF.

This clonotype was counted a few times. One junction end does not reproduce the germline sequence, and a read error may be involved. The chain employs TRBV29-1 and TRBJ1-1, with 7 bases matching TRBD1. Germline V lookup: CDR1 SQVTM, CDR2 ANQGSEA. The CDR3 contains 12 residues. The CDR3, as DNA: TGCAGCATTGACAGGGTCGGCACTGAAGCTTTCTTT. As protein: CSIDRVGTEAFF.

This clonotype was detected many times. This sequence joins TRBV24-1 and TRBJ2-7; 8 bases are a match to TRBD2. The J segment lost 2 bases and the V segment lost 6 bases, leaving 8 bases of the junction unmatched. The CDR3 consists of 15 residues. Per the germline V gene, CDR1 is KGHDR and CDR2 is SFDVKD. CDR3 region: CATSPTSGKTYEQYF. In nucleotides, the CDR3 is TGTGCCACCAGTCCTACTAGCGGAAAAACCTACGAGCAGTACTTC.